This paragraph reports one T cell receptor beta chain. The antigen remains undetermined. Amplification yielded TCR beta CDR3 regions, with RNA transcripts as the source. The TCR CDR3 first-round RT-PCR relied on the HTBI primer set. TCRdb analysed the multiplex PCR reads with MiXCR anew, one entry per CDR3 protein. Among 500,000 to 600,000 distinct CDR3 sequences listed, roughly 45% were seen once. This sample stems from a study of T cells in Graves' hyperthyroidism and ophthalmopathy. The study's findings and limits: Blood also held most thyroid clonotypes expanded beyond 0.001. Separating ophthalmopathy from stable hyperthyroidism was achieved by a 13 V-J model.

Exclusions: uncontrolled infection, other autoimmune disease, pregnancy, lactation. With 4 bases clipped from V and 13 bases from J, the junction kept 5 bases outside the gene matches. CDR3 length equals 12 residues. Germline values: CDR1 KGHDR, CDR2 SFDVKD. This clonotype was obtained from an adult woman with Graves' disease, either hyperthyroidism or ophthalmopathy (not recorded which). Sequencing input: peripheral blood or thyroid tissue (not recorded which). This chain joins TRBV24-1 and TRBJ2-4, with 8 bases identical to TRBD1. The DNA for the CDR3 is TGTGCCACCAGTGACCAGCGGACAGGGCAGTACTTC. Protein: CATSDQRTGQYF.